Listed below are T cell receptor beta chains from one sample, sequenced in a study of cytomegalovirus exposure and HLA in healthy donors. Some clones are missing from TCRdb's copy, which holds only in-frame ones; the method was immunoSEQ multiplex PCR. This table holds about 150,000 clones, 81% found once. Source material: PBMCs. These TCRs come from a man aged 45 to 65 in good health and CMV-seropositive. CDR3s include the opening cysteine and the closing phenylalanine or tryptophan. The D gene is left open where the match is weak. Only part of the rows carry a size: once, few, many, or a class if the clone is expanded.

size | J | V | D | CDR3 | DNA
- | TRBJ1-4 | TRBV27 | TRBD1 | CASGFLPGQSSIGELFF | TGTGCCAGCGGATTCCTACCGGGACAGTCAAGTATCGGGGAACTGTTTTTT
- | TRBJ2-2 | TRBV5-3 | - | CAQGPGELFF | TGTGCTCAGGGCCCCGGGGAGCTGTTTTTT
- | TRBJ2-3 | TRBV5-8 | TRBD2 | CASSFGVAGGLGTDTQYF | TGTGCCAGCAGCTTCGGAGTAGCGGGAGGGCTGGGCACAGATACGCAGTATTTT
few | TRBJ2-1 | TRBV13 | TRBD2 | CASSFEVTSGSGDEQFF | TGTGCCAGCAGCTTCGAAGTGACTAGCGGGAGCGGCGATGAGCAGTTCTTC
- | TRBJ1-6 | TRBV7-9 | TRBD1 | CASSPRGQGNSPLHF | TGTGCCAGCAGCCCTCGGGGACAGGGGAATTCACCCCTCCACTTT
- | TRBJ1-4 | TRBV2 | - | CASSVQGTNEKLFF | TGTGCCAGCAGTGTACAGGGTACTAATGAAAAACTGTTTTTT
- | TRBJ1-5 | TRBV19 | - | CASSIDRSAQPQHF | TGTGCCAGTAGTATCGACAGATCCGCTCAGCCCCAGCATTTT
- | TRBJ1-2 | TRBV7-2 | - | CASSLAWSMGALGYTF | TGTGCCAGCAGCTTAGCCTGGAGTATGGGGGCTCTTGGCTACACCTTC
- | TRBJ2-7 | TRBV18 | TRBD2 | CASSRTGTSGTYEQYF | TGTGCCAGCTCACGAACCGGGACTAGCGGTACCTACGAGCAGTACTTC
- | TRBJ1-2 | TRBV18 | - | CASSPQGFSYTF | TGTGCCAGCTCACCTCAGGGATTCTCCTACACCTTC
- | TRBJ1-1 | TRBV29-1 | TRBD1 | CSGKGTGPFRPNTEAFF | TGCAGCGGGAAAGGGACAGGGCCATTCCGCCCGAACACTGAAGCTTTCTTT
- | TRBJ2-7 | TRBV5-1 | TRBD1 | CASSLALSGTGISYEQYF | TGCGCCAGCAGCTTGGCCCTGAGCGGGACAGGGATATCCTACGAGCAGTACTTC
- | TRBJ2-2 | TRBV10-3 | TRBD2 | CAINIAGGPTGELFF | TGTGCCATCAATATAGCGGGAGGCCCAACCGGGGAGCTGTTTTTT
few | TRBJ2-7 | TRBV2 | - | CASRQGSGQFYEQYF | TGTGCCAGCAGACAAGGGAGCGGACAGTTCTACGAGCAGTACTTC
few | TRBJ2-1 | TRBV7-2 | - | CASSLAGNYNEQFF | TGTGCCAGCAGCTTAGCCGGGAACTACAATGAGCAGTTCTTC
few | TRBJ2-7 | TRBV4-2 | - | CASSQDSSSGSYEQYF | TGTGCCAGCAGCCAAGATTCTAGTAGCGGCTCCTACGAGCAGTACTTC
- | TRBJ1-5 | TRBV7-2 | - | CASSSGTGGNQPQHF | TGTGCCAGCAGCTCCGGTACGGGTGGCAATCAGCCCCAGCATTTT
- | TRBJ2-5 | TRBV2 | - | CASTLGVGTEQYF | TGTGCCAGCACCCTAGGGGTCGGGACTGAGCAGTACTTC
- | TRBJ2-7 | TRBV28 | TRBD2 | CASSHEREGRNEQYF | TGTGCCAGCAGTCACGAGCGGGAGGGCCGAAACGAGCAGTACTTC
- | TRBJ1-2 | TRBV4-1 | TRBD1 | CASSQTPGQSYYGYTF | TGCGCCAGCAGCCAAACTCCGGGACAGTCCTACTATGGCTACACCTTC
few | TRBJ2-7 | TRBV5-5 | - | CASSLGGYEQYF | TGTGCCAGCAGCTTGGGAGGTTACGAGCAGTACTTC
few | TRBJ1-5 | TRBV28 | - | CASSLVRVGNQPQHF | TGTGCCAGCAGTTTGGTGAGGGTCGGCAATCAGCCCCAGCATTTT
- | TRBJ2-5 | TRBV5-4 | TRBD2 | CASSLAGGMGETQYF | TGTGCCAGCAGCTTGGCGGGAGGGATGGGAGAGACCCAGTACTTC
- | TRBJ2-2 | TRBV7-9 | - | CASSLGGNTELFF | TGTGCCAGCAGCTTAGGCGGGAACACCGAGCTGTTTTTT
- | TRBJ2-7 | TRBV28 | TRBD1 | CASSLPGRGSYEQYF | TGTGCCAGCAGTTTACCGGGCAGGGGGTCATACGAGCAGTACTTC
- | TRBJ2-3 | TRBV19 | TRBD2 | CASSMLAGADTQYF | TGTGCCAGTAGTATGCTAGCGGGGGCAGATACGCAGTATTTT
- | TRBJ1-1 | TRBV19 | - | CASQVGRQAFF | TGTGCCAGCCAGGTGGGGCGTCAAGCTTTCTTT
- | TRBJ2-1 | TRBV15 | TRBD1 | CATRGRDRGLNEQFF | TGTGCCACCAGAGGTAGGGACAGGGGGCTAAATGAGCAGTTCTTC
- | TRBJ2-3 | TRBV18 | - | CASSPAGYSTDTQYF | TGTGCCAGCTCACCAGCGGGGTACAGCACAGATACGCAGTATTTT
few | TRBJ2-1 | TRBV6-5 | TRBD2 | CASSYQRGPHNEQFF | TGTGCCAGCAGTTACCAGCGGGGACCCCACAATGAGCAGTTCTTC
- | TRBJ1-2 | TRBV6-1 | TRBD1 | CASSEDIRQGANYGYTF | TGTGCCAGCAGTGAAGATATTAGACAGGGGGCAAACTATGGCTACACCTTC
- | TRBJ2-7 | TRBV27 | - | CASSILRERSYEQYF | TGTGCCAGCAGTATTCTACGGGAAAGGTCCTACGAGCAGTACTTC
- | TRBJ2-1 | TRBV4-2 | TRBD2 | CASSQDISGSSYNEQFF | TGTGCCAGCAGCCAAGACATTAGCGGGAGCTCCTACAATGAGCAGTTCTTC
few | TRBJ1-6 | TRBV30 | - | CAWSGGGSPLHF | TGTGCCTGGAGTGGGGGGGGCTCACCCCTCCACTTT
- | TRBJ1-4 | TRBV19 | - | CASSTRTVEKLFF | TGTGCCAGTAGTACCAGGACAGTCGAAAAACTGTTTTTT
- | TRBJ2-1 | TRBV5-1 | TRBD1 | CASSLETGVEYNEQFF | TGCGCCAGCAGCTTGGAAACAGGGGTGGAGTACAATGAGCAGTTCTTC
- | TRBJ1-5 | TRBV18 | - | CASSRDTDQPQHF | TGTGCCAGCTCGAGGGACACCGATCAGCCCCAGCATTTT
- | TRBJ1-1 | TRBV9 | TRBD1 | CASSPRQGDTEAFF | TGTGCCAGCAGCCCCCGCCAGGGGGACACTGAAGCTTTCTTT
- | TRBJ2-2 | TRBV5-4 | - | CASSPRTGGGSTGELFF | TGTGCCAGCAGCCCACGGACCGGGGGAGGTAGCACCGGGGAGCTGTTTTTT
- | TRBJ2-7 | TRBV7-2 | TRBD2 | CASSRGRDPGEQYF | TGTGCCAGCAGCCGAGGGAGGGACCCTGGCGAGCAGTACTTC
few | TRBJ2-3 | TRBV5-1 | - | CASSFGVDTQYF | TGCGCCAGCAGCTTCGGGGTAGATACGCAGTATTTT
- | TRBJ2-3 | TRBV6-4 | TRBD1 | CASSRDRVERQYF | TGTGCCAGCTCTCGGGACAGGGTTGAAAGGCAGTATTTT
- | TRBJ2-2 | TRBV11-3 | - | CASSLGPNTGELFF | TGTGCCAGCAGCTTAGGGCCGAACACCGGGGAGCTGTTTTTT
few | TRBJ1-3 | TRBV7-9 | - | CASSPEPRNTIYF | TGTGCCAGCAGCCCCGAGCCCCGAAACACCATATATTTT
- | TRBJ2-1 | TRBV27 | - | CASSYLGGNEQFF | TGTGCCAGCAGTTACTTAGGGGGTAATGAGCAGTTCTTC
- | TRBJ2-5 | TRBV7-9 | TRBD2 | CASSPLFSGGAETQYF | TGTGCCAGCAGCCCCCTTTTTAGCGGGGGGGCAGAGACCCAGTACTTC